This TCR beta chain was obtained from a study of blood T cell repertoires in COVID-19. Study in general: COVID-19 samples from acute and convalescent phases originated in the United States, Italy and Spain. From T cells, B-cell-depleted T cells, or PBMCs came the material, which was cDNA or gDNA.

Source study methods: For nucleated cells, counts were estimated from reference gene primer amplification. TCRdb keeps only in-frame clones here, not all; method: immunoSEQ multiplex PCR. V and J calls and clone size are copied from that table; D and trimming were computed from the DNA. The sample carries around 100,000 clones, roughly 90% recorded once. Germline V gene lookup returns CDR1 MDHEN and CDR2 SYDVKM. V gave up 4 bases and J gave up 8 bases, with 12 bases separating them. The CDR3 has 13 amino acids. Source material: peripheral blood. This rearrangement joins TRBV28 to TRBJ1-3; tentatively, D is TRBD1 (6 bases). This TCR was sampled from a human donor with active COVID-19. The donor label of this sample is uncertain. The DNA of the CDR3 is TGTGCCAGCAGTTCATGGGACATAGACACCATATATTTT. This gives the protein CASSSWDIDTIYF.